This paragraph covers one T cell receptor (beta chain) sequence. Its antigen is unidentified. The data derive from a study of T cells in narcolepsy. About the study: Donors had narcolepsy type 1 or type 2, or were healthy controls. General observations from the study: No autoreactive T cell clone sequences appeared in some memory CD4+ repertoires. Autoreactive HCRT-specific and TRIB2-specific clonotypes were marked in same-patient CSF-versus-blood CD4+ comparisons. Autoreactive clonotypes reportedly recurred in blood of same and different patients, not controls.

This table comes from immunoSEQ multiplex PCR, and its TCRdb copy is limited to in-frame clones, with some not included. The sample consists of about 27,000 clones, approximately 84% of them appearing once. V was trimmed by 0 bases and J by 9 bases, leaving 30 bases between them. This CDR3 spans 20 amino acids. From germline, CDR1 is SGHNT and CDR2 YENEEA. The TCR sequence derives from a human donor with narcolepsy. The rearrangement uses TRBV11-3 and TRBJ1-5; D might be TRBD1 (6 bases). Sequenced: CD45RA- memory CD4+ T cells from PBMCs. CDR3 sequence (DNA): TGTGCCAGCAGCTTAGATAGAGAGGGCGTCCGGGACAACCTAAGGGTGCCCCAGCATTTT. This gives the protein CASSLDREGVRDNLRVPQHF.